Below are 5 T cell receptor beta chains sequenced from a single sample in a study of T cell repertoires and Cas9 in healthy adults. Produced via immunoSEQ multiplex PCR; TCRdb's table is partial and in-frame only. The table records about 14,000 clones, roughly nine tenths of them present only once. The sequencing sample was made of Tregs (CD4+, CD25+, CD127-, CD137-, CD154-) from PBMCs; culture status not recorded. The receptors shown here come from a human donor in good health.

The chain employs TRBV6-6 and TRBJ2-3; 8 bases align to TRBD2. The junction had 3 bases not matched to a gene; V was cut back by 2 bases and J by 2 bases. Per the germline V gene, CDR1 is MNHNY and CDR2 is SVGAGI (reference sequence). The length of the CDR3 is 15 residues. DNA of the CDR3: TGTGCCAGCAGTTACCCGGGAGGGCCCACAGATACGCAGTATTTT. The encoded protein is CASSYPGGPTDTQYF.

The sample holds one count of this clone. CDR3 nucleotide sequence: TGCAGCGTTGAGATTGGGATTTATGGCTACACCTTC. Its translation: CSVEIGIYGYTF. The chain employs TRBV29-1 and TRBJ1-2, with D hard to call. The V and J ends lost 3 bases and 5 bases respectively, with 10 bases between them. Germline-derived CDR1 and CDR2 are SQVTM and ANQGSEA. This CDR3 contains 12 residues.

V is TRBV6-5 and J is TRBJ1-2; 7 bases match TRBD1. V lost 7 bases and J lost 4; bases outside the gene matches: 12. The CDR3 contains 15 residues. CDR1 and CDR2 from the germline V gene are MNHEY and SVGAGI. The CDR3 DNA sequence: TGTGCCAGCATAAGGGGGCAGCAATTCCTCTATGGCTACACCTTC. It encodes CASIRGQQFLYGYTF.

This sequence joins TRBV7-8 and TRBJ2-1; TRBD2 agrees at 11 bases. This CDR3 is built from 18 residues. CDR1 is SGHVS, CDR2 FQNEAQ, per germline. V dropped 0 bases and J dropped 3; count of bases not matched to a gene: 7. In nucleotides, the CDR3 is TGTGCCAGCAGCTTAGCGGGGACTAGCGGAGTCTTCTACAATGAGCAGTTCTTC. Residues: CASSLAGTSGVFYNEQFF.

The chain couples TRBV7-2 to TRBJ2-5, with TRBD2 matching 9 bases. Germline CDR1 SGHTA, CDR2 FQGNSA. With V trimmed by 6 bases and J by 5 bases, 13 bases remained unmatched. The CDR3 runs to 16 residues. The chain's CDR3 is CASSRPAGTSFETQYF. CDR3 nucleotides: TGTGCCAGCAGTCGACCCGCGGGGACTAGCTTCGAGACCCAGTACTTC.